The present T cell receptor beta chain was sequenced within a study of blood T cell repertoires in COVID-19 (dated by TCRdb to about 2020). For context, the study as a whole: Samples covering the acute and convalescent phases of COVID-19 were provided by collaborators in the United States, Italy and Spain. The prospective study material was composed of cDNA or gDNA derived from T cells, B-cell-depleted T cells, or PBMCs. Deeply sampled blood TCRbeta repertoires from subjects exposed to, actively infected with, or recovered from COVID-19 were included in the dataset. A freely available public database, intended as a resource for researchers studying the immune response to SARS-CoV-2, is where the repertoires were released. Samples were obtained from the ongoing ImmuneRACE study (first 160 participants) and from 1,000 to 1,500 subjects provided by 6 global collaborators. Sample metadata almost always included a de-identified subject ID, COVID-19 status, age in years and sex. Where available, HLA class I and class II types were obtained from metadata supplied by the sample provider rather than from assay-based typing.

Points on this clone: No antigen is known for it. No quality values exist for individual bases; no much larger clone is one base distant.

One collaborating source in Seattle enrolled patients during active infection and followed them longitudinally through the course of disease. Whole blood was collected in K2EDTA tubes by collaborating institutions according to the institutions' own protocols. For TCRbeta analysis, collaborators shipped samples in one of three forms: frozen whole blood, isolated PBMCs, or DNA extracted from either of those sample types. Relative to germline, V is 8 bases shorter and J is 1 base shorter, with 11 bases between their ends. According to the germline V gene, CDR1 reads SGHAT and CDR2 reads FQNNGV. Including cysteine and phenylalanine, the CDR3 has 13 amino acids. Left in the record is the CDR3 DNA by itself, 39 bases read in frame from the first base. What the work shows at the level of the full study, not this receptor alone: The quantity of clinical and demographic metadata differed by source and by participant and was supplied without curation.

TCRbeta CDR3 regions were amplified from genomic DNA by means of the immunoSEQ Assay, a bias-controlled multiplex PCR. Regarding the original processing steps: The number of nucleated cells in each sample was estimated by amplification of reference gene primers within the assay. Sequence reads were collapsed and filtered to measure the absolute abundance of every unique TCRbeta CDR3 rearrangement. Productive Simpson clonality was computed per sample as the square root of Simpson's diversity index over productive rearrangements. TCRdb obtained this table from immuneACCESS and retained in-frame rearrangements with V and J assigned. These tables miss some clones; where compared with another copy, unresolved V genes account for less than half of the shortfall, and the remainder is unexplained. Clone size and the V and J calls come from that table; the DNA yielded D and trimming. For this sample the table gives 300,000 to 400,000 clones, of which under 90% were detected only once. The top ten constitute roughly 2.8% of the sample.

Here the chain combines TRBV11-2 and TRBJ2-5; the D gene is perhaps TRBD1, from 6 matching bases. The clonotype comes from a woman in her thirties with COVID-19, enrolled during active disease. What was sequenced was peripheral blood. The DNA sequence follows: TGTGCCAGCGGAACAGGGCCCCAAGAGACCCAGTACTTC. This yields the protein CASGTGPQETQYF.